This T cell receptor beta chain was sequenced in a study of cytomegalovirus exposure and HLA in healthy donors. Produced via immunoSEQ multiplex PCR; TCRdb's table is partial and in-frame only. The table records tens of thousands of clones, 90% to 95% of them present only once. General observations from the study: There were a few CMV-associated chains whose specificity for CMV antigens was confirmed in vitro.

Details on this clone: The antigen remains undetermined.

This TCR derives from a woman younger than 30 in good health and CMV-seronegative. Sequenced input: PBMCs.

CDR3 bases: TGTGCCAGCCGGGGACAGGGGGGCGGCAATCAGCCCCAGCATTTT. Protein product: CASRGQGGGNQPQHF. V is TRBV6-5 and J is TRBJ1-5; TRBD1 matches at 11 bases. The CDR3 has 15 amino acids. Germline V gene lookup returns CDR1 MNHEY and CDR2 SVGAGI. V dropped 8 bases and J dropped 2; count of bases not matched to a gene: 5.